These 19 T cell receptor beta chains came from one sample sequenced in a study of T cell responses to AZD1222 COVID-19 vaccine (dated by TCRdb to the early 2020s). Library preparation employed the immunoSEQ multiplex PCR assay. The source is immuneACCESS, and TCRdb retained only in-frame sequences with V and J called. Part of the clones is not carried over; for the studies checked, unresolved V genes explain less than half of this, and the remainder is unexplained. This sample is represented by roughly 120,000 clones; 91% of them were singletons. Under 3.5% of the sample is taken by the ten largest. The label giving this sample's time point can be read as: baseline before first vaccination. The input for sequencing was peripheral blood, taken on day 0 of AZD1222 vaccination. The receptor source for this set is an adult in good health.

This clone was observed a single time. The chain has TRBV4-1 and TRBJ2-7; D is possibly TRBD1 (5 bases). Germline CDR1 is MGHRA and CDR2 is YSYEKL. V lost 0 bases to trimming and J lost 0 bases, with 9 bases between them. This CDR3 has 15 residues. Here the CDR3 reads CASSQDTDSSYEQYF. In nucleotides, the CDR3 is TGCGCCAGCAGCCAAGATACCGACAGCTCCTACGAGCAGTACTTC.

The chain uses TRBV6-5 and TRBJ2-7; D gene ambiguous. This CDR3 region has 13 residues. Germline-derived CDR1 and CDR2 are MNHEY and SVGAGI. Trimming cost V 2 bases and J 3 bases, with 8 bases left between them. For the CDR3, the DNA is TGTGCCAGCAGTTACCCATTGGGCTACGAGCAGTACTTC. Its translation is CASSYPLGYEQYF.

CDR3 amino acids: CASSPTGNTEAFF. CDR3 nucleotide sequence: TGTGCCAGCAGCCCGACAGGGAACACTGAAGCTTTCTTT. The rearrangement uses TRBV4-2 and TRBJ1-1; D is perhaps TRBD1 (6 bases). CDR1 LGHNA and CDR2 YNFKEQ come from the germline V gene. Trimming cost V 4 bases and J 1 base, with 7 bases left between them. This CDR3 is 13 amino acids long.

The chain links TRBV27 to TRBJ2-1; TRBD1 matches at 7 bases. V was pared by 8 bases and J by 7 bases, with 17 bases of the junction left unmatched. From germline, CDR1 is MNHEY and CDR2 SMNVEV (reference sequence). The CDR3 spans 16 residues. The CDR3 region has the DNA TGTGCCAGCGCCAGGGGGATTTTTGGCCTAGCAAATGAGCAGTTCTTC. The encoded protein is CASARGIFGLANEQFF.

The chain has TRBV5-1 and TRBJ2-1; tentative D call: TRBD2 (5 bases). The germline V gene encodes CDR1 SGHRS and CDR2 YFSETQ. V was shortened by 0 bases and J by 10 bases, with 5 bases between the two germline ends. The CDR3 is made up of 11 amino acids. The CDR3 loop reads CASSLGGEQFF. CDR3 bases: TGCGCCAGCAGCTTGGGCGGGGAGCAGTTCTTC.

The chain recombines TRBV7-9 with TRBJ1-1; maybe TRBD1 (5 bases). Trimming left V 5 bases short and J 0 bases short, with 16 bases between. The CDR3 sequence is 16 residues long. Germline V gives CDR1 SEHNR, CDR2 FQNEAQ (reference sequence). As DNA, the CDR3 is TGTGCCAGCAGCCCCTGGGACTCGGGGCTGAACACTGAAGCTTTCTTT. It encodes CASSPWDSGLNTEAFF.

The rearrangement links TRBV11-2 to TRBJ2-1; D possibly corresponds to TRBD2 (5 bases). CDR3 length: 15 residues. The germline CDR1 and CDR2 sequences are SGHAT and FQNNGV. Trimming shortened V by 2 bases and J by 2 bases, and 10 bases separated the two germline ends. The CDR3 reads CASSLLDSPYNEQFF. The CDR3 DNA sequence: TGTGCCAGCAGCTTACTGGACTCGCCCTACAATGAGCAGTTCTTC.

The V gene is TRBV7-2, the J gene TRBJ2-7, with D unresolved. Trimming took off 5 bases at V and 6 bases at J, with 17 bases between the two ends. CDR3 size: 14 residues. From germline, CDR1 is SGHTA and CDR2 FQGNSA. CDR3 amino acids: CASSPARRPSEQYF. DNA for the CDR3: TGTGCCAGCAGCCCCGCGCGAAGGCCGAGCGAGCAGTACTTC.

The chain couples TRBV12-3 or TRBV12-4 to TRBJ2-7, with D maybe TRBD1 (6 bases). This CDR3 is built from 13 residues. The V end lost 2 bases, the J end lost 9 bases, and 14 bases lay between the germline ends. The CDR3 is CASSLLDSTWQYF. The CDR3 DNA is TGTGCCAGCAGTTTACTGGACAGTACGTGGCAGTACTTC.

The rearrangement joins TRBV30 to TRBJ1-1; D is possibly TRBD1 (5 bases). V lost 5 bases, J lost 0 bases, and 13 bases lay in between. The CDR3 covers 14 residues. Looked up from germline, CDR1 is GTSNPN and CDR2 is SVGIG (reference sequence). The CDR3 sequence is CAWLGAEVNTEAFF. The CDR3, as DNA: TGTGCCTGGCTTGGGGCAGAAGTGAACACTGAAGCTTTCTTT.

The rearrangement joins TRBV5-6 to TRBJ2-1; unclear D gene. The CDR3 runs to 14 residues. V lost 0 bases and J 5 bases, leaving 9 bases between the germline ends. The germline V gene encodes CDR1 SGHDT and CDR2 YYEEEE. The CDR3 protein is CASSLGSVHNEQFF. The CDR3 coding sequence is TGTGCCAGCAGCTTGGGGAGCGTACACAATGAGCAGTTCTTC.

This chain uses TRBV5-1 with TRBJ1-1, with D maybe TRBD1 (6 bases). The CDR3 loop spans 15 amino acids. Per germline, CDR1 SGHRS and CDR2 YFSETQ. V lost 4 bases, J lost 5 bases, and 18 bases lay in between. The CDR3: CASSRITGLGTEAFF. CDR3 sequence (DNA): TGCGCCAGCAGCCGCATTACAGGGTTGGGAACTGAAGCTTTCTTT.

This chain uses TRBV6-5 with TRBJ2-1, with D unclear. This CDR3 is 13 amino acids long. Between the trimmed V and J ends, which lost 5 bases and 4 bases, there was a span of 9 bases. Germline V gene data show CDR1 as MNHEY and CDR2 as SVGAGI. The CDR3 DNA follows: TGTGCCAGCAGTCGTCTGACATACAATGAGCAGTTCTTC. This encodes CASSRLTYNEQFF.

J is TRBJ2-5 and V is TRBV5-4; D is unresolved. The germline V and J ends were trimmed by 3 bases and 5 bases, with 8 bases remaining between them. Per the germline V gene, CDR1 is SGHNT and CDR2 is YYREEE (reference sequence). This CDR3 has 12 amino acids. The CDR3 is CASSSGRETQYF. As DNA, the CDR3 is TGTGCCAGCAGCTCGGGTAGGGAGACCCAGTACTTC.

The count of this clone is one. This chain links TRBV6-6 with TRBJ1-6, with D tentatively TRBD1 (5 bases). CDR1 is MNHNY and CDR2 is SVGAGI in the germline V gene (reference sequence). The CDR3 is 14 amino acids. The V end lost 9 bases, the J end lost 6 bases, and 15 bases lay between the germline ends. CDR3 in DNA: TGTGCCAGTAAAGACCGGGGGTTTAATTCACCCCTCCACTTT. This gives the protein CASKDRGFNSPLHF.

The gene calls are TRBV7-8 and TRBJ1-1; D is uncertain. CDR3 length: 13 residues. Per the germline V gene, CDR1 is SGHVS and CDR2 is FQNEAQ. V lost 4 bases, J lost 7 bases, and 13 bases lay in between. CDR3 sequence: CASSSPDILEAFF. Here the CDR3 DNA reads TGTGCCAGCAGCTCCCCGGATATCCTTGAAGCTTTCTTT.

The rearrangement joins TRBV6-2 or TRBV6-3 to TRBJ1-1, with TRBD1 identical over 8 bases. The CDR3 consists of 14 residues. V was pared by 3 bases and J by 7 bases, with 7 bases of the junction left unmatched. The germline V gene has CDR1 MNHEY and CDR2 SVGEGT. CDR3 bases: TGTGCCAGCAGTTATCTCCCCGGGACAGGTGAAGCTTTCTTT. Its translation: CASSYLPGTGEAFF.

The J gene is TRBJ1-4, the V gene TRBV10-2, with D uncertain. The CDR3 has 14 residues. Between the trimmed V and J ends, which lost 4 bases and 6 bases, there was a span of 12 bases. The germline CDR1 and CDR2 sequences are WSHSY and SAAADI. This chain's CDR3 is CASSGNLVDEKLFF. In nucleotides, the CDR3 is TGCGCCAGCAGTGGTAATCTTGTTGATGAAAAACTGTTTTTT.

A note on this clone: This CDR3 is also generated by other DNA sequences in the sample. The chain recombines TRBV6-1 with TRBJ1-2, with 7 bases that match TRBD1. This CDR3 is built from 13 residues. Germline values: CDR1 MNHNS, CDR2 SASEGT. V was pared by 2 bases and J by 3 bases, with 0 bases of the junction left unmatched. The CDR3 DNA follows: TGTGCCAGCAGTGAAACAGGGGACTATGGCTACACCTTC. It specifies CASSETGDYGYTF.